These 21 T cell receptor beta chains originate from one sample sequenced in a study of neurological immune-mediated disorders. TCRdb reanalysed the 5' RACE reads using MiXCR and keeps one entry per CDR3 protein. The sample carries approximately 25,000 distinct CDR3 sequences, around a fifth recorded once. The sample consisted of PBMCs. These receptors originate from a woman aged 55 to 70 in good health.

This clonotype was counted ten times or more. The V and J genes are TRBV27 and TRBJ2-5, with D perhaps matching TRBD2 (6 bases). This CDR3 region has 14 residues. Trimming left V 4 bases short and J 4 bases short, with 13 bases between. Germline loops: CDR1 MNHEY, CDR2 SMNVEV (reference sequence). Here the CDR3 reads CASSSSRRGETQYF. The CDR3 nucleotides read TGTGCCAGCAGTTCGTCAAGGAGGGGAGAGACCCAGTACTTC.

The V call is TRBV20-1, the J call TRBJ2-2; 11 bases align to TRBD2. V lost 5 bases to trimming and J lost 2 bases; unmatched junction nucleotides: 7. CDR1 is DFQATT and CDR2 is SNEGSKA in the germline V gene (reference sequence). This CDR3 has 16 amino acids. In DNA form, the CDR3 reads TGCAGTGCTGCTCTAGCGGGGGGCCCCAACACCGGGGAGCTGTTTTTT. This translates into CSAALAGGPNTGELFF.

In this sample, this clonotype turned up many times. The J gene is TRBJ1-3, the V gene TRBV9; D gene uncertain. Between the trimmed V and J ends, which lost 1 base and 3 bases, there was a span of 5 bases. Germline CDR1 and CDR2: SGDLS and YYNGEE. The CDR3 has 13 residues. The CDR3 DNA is TGTGCCAGCAGCGTACCAGGTGGAAACACCATATATTTT. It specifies CASSVPGGNTIYF.

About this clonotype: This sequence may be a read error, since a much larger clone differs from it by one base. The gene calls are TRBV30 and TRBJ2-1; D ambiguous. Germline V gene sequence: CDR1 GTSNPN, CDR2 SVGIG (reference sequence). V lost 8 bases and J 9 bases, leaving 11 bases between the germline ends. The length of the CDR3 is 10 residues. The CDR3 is CALYAVEQFF. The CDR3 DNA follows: TGTGCCCTATACGCCGTTGAGCAGTTCTTC.

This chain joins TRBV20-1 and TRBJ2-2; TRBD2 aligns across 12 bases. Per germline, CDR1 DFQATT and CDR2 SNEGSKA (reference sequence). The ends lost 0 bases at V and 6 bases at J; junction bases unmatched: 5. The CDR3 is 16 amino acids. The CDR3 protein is CSAREGLAGLSGELFF. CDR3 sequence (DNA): TGCAGTGCTAGAGAAGGACTAGCGGGGCTGTCCGGGGAGCTGTTTTTT.

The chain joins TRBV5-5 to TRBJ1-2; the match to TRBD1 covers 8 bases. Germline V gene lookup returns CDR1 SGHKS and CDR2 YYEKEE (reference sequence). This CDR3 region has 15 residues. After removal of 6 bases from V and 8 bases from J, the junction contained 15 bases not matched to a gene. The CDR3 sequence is CASNLPQQGAAGYTF. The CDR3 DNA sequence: TGTGCCAGCAACTTACCCCAGCAGGGGGCAGCGGGCTACACCTTC.

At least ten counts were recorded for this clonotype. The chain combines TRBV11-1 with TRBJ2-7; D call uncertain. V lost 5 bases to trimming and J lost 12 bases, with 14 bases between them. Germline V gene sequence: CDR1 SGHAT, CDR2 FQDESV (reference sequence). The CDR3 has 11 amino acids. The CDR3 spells CASSARIVRYF. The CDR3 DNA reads TGTGCCAGCAGCGCCCGGATCGTCCGGTACTTC. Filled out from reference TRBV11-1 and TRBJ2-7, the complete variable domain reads EAEVAQSPRYKITEKSQAVAFWCDPISGHATLYWYRQILGQGPELLVQFQDESVVDDSQLPKDRFSAERLKGVDSTLKIQPAELGDSAMYLCASSARIVRYFGPGTRLTVT.

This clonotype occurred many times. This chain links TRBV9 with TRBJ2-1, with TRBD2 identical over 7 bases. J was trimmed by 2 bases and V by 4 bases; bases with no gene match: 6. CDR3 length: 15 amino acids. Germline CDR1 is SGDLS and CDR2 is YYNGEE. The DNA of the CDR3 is TGTGCCAGCAGCACCGTGGGGACTACCTACAATGAGCAGTTCTTC. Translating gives CASSTVGTTYNEQFF.

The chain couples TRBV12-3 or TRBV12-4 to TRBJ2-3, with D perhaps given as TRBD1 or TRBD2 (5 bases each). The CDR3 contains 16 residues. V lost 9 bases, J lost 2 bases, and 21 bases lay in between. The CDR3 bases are TGTGCCAGAAAGAGGGACGGCCCTTCTCACACAGATACGCAGTATTTT. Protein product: CARKRDGPSHTDTQYF.

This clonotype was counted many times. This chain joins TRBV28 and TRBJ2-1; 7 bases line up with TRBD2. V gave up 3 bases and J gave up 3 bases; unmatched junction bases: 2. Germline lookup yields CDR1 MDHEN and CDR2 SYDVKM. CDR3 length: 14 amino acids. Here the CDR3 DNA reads TGTGCCAGCAGTTTCTGGACTAGCTACAATGAGCAGTTCTTC. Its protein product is CASSFWTSYNEQFF.

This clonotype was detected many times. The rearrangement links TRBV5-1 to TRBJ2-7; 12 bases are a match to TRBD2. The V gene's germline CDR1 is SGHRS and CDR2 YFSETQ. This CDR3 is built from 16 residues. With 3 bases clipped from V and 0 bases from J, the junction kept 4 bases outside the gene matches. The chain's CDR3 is CASSWAGLAGSYEQYF. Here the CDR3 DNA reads TGCGCCAGCAGCTGGGCGGGACTAGCGGGCTCCTACGAGCAGTACTTC.

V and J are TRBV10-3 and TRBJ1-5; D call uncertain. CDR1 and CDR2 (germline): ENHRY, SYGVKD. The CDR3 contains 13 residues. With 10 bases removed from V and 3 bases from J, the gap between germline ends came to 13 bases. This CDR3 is CATKNTPNQPQHF. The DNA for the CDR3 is TGTGCCACCAAGAACACCCCCAATCAGCCCCAGCATTTT.

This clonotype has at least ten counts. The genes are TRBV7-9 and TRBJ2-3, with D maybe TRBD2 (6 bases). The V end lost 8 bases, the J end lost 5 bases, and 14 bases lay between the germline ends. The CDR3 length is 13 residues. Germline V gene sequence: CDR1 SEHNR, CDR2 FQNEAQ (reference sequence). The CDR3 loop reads CASRTVGGDTQYF. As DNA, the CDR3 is TGTGCCAGCCGGACGGTGGGGGGAGATACGCAGTATTTT. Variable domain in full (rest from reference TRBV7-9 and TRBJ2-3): DTGVSQNPRHKITKRGQNVTFRCDPISEHNRLYWYRQTLGQGPEFLTYFQNEAQLEKSRLLSDRFSAERPKGSFSTLEIQRTEQGDSAMYLCASRTVGGDTQYFGPGTRLTVL.

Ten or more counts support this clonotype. In nucleotides, the CDR3 is TGTGCCAGCCCCAAAAACATTCAGTACTTC. Translation gives CASPKNIQYF. V is TRBV27 and J is TRBJ2-4, with D uncertain. V was trimmed by 8 bases and J by 2 bases, leaving 1 base between them. This CDR3 is 10 amino acids long. Germline CDR1 MNHEY, CDR2 SMNVEV (reference sequence).

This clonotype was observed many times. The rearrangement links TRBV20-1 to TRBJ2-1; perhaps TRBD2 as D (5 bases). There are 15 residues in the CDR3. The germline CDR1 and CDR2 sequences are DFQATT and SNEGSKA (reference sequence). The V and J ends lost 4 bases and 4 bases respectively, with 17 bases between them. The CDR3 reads CSANPGMVAYNEQFF. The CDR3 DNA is TGCAGTGCTAACCCCGGGATGGTAGCTTACAATGAGCAGTTCTTC.

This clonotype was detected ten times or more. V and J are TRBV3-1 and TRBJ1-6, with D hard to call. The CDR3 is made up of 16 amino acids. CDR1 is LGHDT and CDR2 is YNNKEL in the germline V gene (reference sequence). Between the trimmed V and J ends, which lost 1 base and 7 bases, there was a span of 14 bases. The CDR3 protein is CASSQVGLTQNSPLHF. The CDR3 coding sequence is TGTGCCAGCAGCCAAGTCGGCCTAACCCAAAATTCACCCCTCCACTTT.

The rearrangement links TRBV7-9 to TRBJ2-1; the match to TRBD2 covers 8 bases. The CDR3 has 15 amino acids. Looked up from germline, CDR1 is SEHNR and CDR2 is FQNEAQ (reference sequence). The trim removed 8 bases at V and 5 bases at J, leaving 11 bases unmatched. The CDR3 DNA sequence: TGTGCCAGCCTGCCCCCGGGACTAGGGGACAATGAGCAGTTCTTC. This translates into CASLPPGLGDNEQFF.

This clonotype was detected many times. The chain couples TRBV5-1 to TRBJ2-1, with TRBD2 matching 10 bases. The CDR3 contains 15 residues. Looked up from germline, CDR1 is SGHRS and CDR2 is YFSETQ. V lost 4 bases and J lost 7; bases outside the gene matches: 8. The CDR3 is CASSLPKTSGNEQFF. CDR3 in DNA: TGCGCCAGCAGCCTACCGAAGACTAGCGGGAATGAGCAGTTCTTC.

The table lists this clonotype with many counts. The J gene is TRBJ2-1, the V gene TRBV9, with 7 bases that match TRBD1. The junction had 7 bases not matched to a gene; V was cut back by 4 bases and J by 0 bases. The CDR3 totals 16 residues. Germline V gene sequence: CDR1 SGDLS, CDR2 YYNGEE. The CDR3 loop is CASSSQGSSSYNEQFF. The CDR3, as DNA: TGTGCCAGCAGCTCACAGGGGTCCAGCTCCTACAATGAGCAGTTCTTC.

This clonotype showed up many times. The chain's CDR3 is CASGFGTSDTDTQYF. The CDR3, as DNA: TGCGCCAGCGGATTCGGGACTAGCGATACAGATACGCAGTATTTT. The rearrangement uses TRBV5-1 and TRBJ2-3; 10 bases fit TRBD2. V was pared by 7 bases and J by 3 bases, with 8 bases of the junction left unmatched. Germline CDR1 and CDR2: SGHRS and YFSETQ. The CDR3 runs to 15 residues.

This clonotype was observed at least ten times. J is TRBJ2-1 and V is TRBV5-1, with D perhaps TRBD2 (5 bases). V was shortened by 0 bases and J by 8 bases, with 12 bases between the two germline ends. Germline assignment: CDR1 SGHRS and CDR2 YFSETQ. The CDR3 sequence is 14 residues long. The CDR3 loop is CASSLGLLGDEQFF. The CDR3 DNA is TGCGCCAGCAGCTTGGGGCTACTAGGCGATGAGCAGTTCTTC.